This TCR beta chain was documented in a study of cytomegalovirus exposure and HLA in healthy donors. Researchers ran the PCR with 60 Vbeta and 13 Jbeta primers. This table comes from immunoSEQ multiplex PCR, and its TCRdb copy is limited to in-frame clones, with some not included. The sample shows 190,000 or so clones, roughly 87% of them seen only once. In regard to this clone: Antigen unknown.

V was pared by 5 bases and J by 8 bases, with 13 bases between. CDR1 and CDR2 (germline): SGHVS, FQNEAQ. The CDR3 has 13 residues. Findings of the study overall: There were around 160 TCR beta chains listed as cytomegalovirus-associated.

Sequenced sample: PBMCs. The TCR sequence derives from a man aged 50 to 60 in good health and CMV-seronegative. The chain recombines TRBV7-8 with TRBJ2-1; TRBD2 is a possible D gene (5 bases). The CDR3 here is CASSPGKAYEQFF. In DNA, the CDR3 is TGTGCCAGCAGCCCCGGGAAAGCATATGAGCAGTTCTTC.